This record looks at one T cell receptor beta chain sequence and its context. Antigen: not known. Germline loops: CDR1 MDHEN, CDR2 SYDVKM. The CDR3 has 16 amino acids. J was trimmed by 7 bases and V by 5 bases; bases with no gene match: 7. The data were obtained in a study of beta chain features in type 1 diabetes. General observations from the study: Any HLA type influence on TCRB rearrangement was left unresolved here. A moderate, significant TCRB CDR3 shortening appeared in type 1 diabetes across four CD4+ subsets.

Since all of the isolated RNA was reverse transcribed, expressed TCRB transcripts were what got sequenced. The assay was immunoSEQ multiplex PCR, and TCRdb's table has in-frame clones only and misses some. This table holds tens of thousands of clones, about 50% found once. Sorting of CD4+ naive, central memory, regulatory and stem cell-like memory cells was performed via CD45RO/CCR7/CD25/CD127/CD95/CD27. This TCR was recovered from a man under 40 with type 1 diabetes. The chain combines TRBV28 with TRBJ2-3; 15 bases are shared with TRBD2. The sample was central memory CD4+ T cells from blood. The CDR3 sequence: CASSTRTSGGANTQYF. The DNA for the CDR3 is TGTGCCAGCAGTACCCGGACTAGCGGGGGGGCAAATACGCAGTATTTT.